The rows below give T cell receptor beta chains drawn from one sample of a study of T cells in localized non-small cell lung cancer. The data were produced by immunoSEQ multiplex PCR, yet TCRdb's version contains in-frame clones alone and is incomplete. The sample gives about 1,800 clones, roughly two fifths of which show up once; approximately 8.9% is in the top ten. The sample consisted of lung tumor tissue, taken before any cancer treatment. These receptors originate from a woman aged 40-69 years with stage I lung adenocarcinoma. Both conserved end residues are part of each CDR3. D genes are given only for firm matches. Where a row states a size, it is once, few, many or the class of an expanded clone; other rows omit it.

>TRBV11-3|TRBJ2-1|NA|TRBD2
TGTGCCAGCAGCGTAAGCGGGGGGGCGGTGTCTGAGCAGTTCTTC
CASSVSGGAVSEQFF
>TRBV6-8|TRBJ1-3|NA|TRBD1
TGTGCCAGCAGTCGGGACAGACACTCTGGAAACACCATATATTTT
CASSRDRHSGNTIYF
>TRBV6-8|TRBJ1-4|NA|NA
TGTGCCAGCAGTTACTCGAACAGGGCGAATGAAAAACTGTTTTTT
CASSYSNRANEKLFF
>TRBV9|TRBJ2-1|few|TRBD2
TGTGCCAGCAGTTCCCGACTAGCGGAGGGAAATGAGCAGTTCTTC
CASSSRLAEGNEQFF
>TRBV6-8|TRBJ2-6|few|NA
TGTGCCATCAGTGCTATAGGTTCCGGGGCCAACGTCCTGACTTTC
CAISAIGSGANVLTF
>TRBV10-3|TRBJ2-1|NA|NA
TGTGCCATCAGTGAGTCGGCTGGGAGCTCCTACAATGAGCAGTTCTTC
CAISESAGSSYNEQFF
>TRBV7-8|TRBJ2-7|NA|NA
TGTGCCAGCAGCGCCGGGCAGCAGTCCTACGAGCAGTACTTC
CASSAGQQSYEQYF
>TRBV6-8|TRBJ2-5|few|TRBD1
TGTGCCAGCAGGGAGACGGGACAGGGGAGAGAGACCCAGTACTTC
CASRETGQGRETQYF
>TRBV30|TRBJ1-2|NA|NA
TGTGCCTGGAGTGTATCGGGAGGGCGAGGCTACACCTTC
CAWSVSGGRGYTF
>TRBV14|TRBJ1-1|NA|NA
TGTGCCAGCAGCCCGTGGAACACTGAAGCTTTCTTT
CASSPWNTEAFF
>TRBV19|TRBJ2-7|once|TRBD1
TGTGCCAATAGCTGGACAGGGGGCGAGTACGAGCAGTACTTC
CANSWTGGEYEQYF
>TRBV30|TRBJ1-5|NA|NA
TGTGCCTGGAGTTTGACAGGCTGGGGCAATCAGCCCCAGCATTTT
CAWSLTGWGNQPQHF
>TRBV19|TRBJ2-7|NA|TRBD1
TGTGCCAGTAGTATGGGACAGGGGAGAACCCCGGTCGAGCAGTACTTC
CASSMGQGRTPVEQYF
>TRBV29-1|TRBJ1-4|NA|NA
TGCAGCGTAGTCAGGGGTCTACCTGAAAAACTGTTTTTT
CSVVRGLPEKLFF